Below, 3 T cell receptor beta chains from the same sample are listed, as sequenced in a study of blood T cell repertoires in COVID-19. The protocol was immunoSEQ multiplex PCR, while the TCRdb copy is restricted to in-frame clones and leaves out a portion. The sample has tens of thousands of clones; around 87% are singletons. The sequenced sample consisted of peripheral blood. The receptors stem from a man under 40 with active or convalescent COVID-19.

The V gene is TRBV5-1, the J gene TRBJ1-1; tentatively, D is TRBD1 (6 bases). CDR1 is SGHRS, CDR2 YFSETQ, per germline. V was trimmed by 0 bases and J by 4 bases, leaving 7 bases between them. The CDR3 sequence is 13 residues long. The CDR3 protein is CASSLGRGTEAFF. The CDR3 DNA sequence: TGCGCCAGCAGCTTGGGCAGGGGCACTGAAGCTTTCTTT.

The CDR3 coding sequence is TGTGCCAGCAGCTCTCCGGGACTAGCTAGAACAGATACGCAGTATTTT. It is translated as CASSSPGLARTDTQYF. V gene TRBV7-2 combines with J gene TRBJ2-3, with 9 bases aligning to TRBD2. Trimming removed 4 bases from V and 3 bases from J; junction bases left unmatched: 8. Germline lookup yields CDR1 SGHTA and CDR2 FQGNSA. The length of the CDR3 is 16 residues. Variable domain in full (rest from reference TRBV7-2 and TRBJ2-3): GAGVSQSPSNKVTEKGKDVELRCDPISGHTALYWYRQSLGQGLEFLIYFQGNSAPDKSGLPSDRFSAERTGGSVSTLTIQRTQQEDSAVYLCASSSPGLARTDTQYFGPGTRLTVL.

This clone has only a few counts. This sequence joins TRBV5-4 and TRBJ2-1; no firm D call. This CDR3 spans 13 amino acids. V lost 2 bases and J 8 bases, leaving 11 bases between the germline ends. Germline V gene sequence: CDR1 SGHNT, CDR2 YYREEE (reference sequence). CDR3 loop: CASSFPPFHEQFF. In nucleotides, the CDR3 is TGTGCCAGCAGCTTTCCCCCTTTCCATGAGCAGTTCTTC.